Listed below are T cell receptor beta chains from one sample, sequenced in a study of cytomegalovirus exposure and HLA in healthy donors. Method: immunoSEQ multiplex PCR; TCRdb's copy keeps in-frame clones and lacks some. The sample table includes 80,000 to 100,000 clones. Input material: PBMCs. The source of these receptors is a man over 45 in good health and CMV-seropositive. The CDR3 runs from the conserved cysteine through the conserved F or W.

TRBV19	TRBJ2-7	CASSTSRSYEQYF
TRBV30	TRBJ1-5	CAWSLTGGQPQHF
TRBV18	TRBJ1-5	CASSTGGTGQPQHF
TRBV5-5	TRBJ1-2	CASSGWDREHGYTF
TRBV25-1	TRBJ2-5	CASSATGQGLFQETQYF
TRBV4-2	TRBJ1-5	CASSQGTDNQPQHF
TRBV13	TRBJ1-2	CASSLGRERGYTF
TRBV14	TRBJ2-7	CASSQRQGARREQYF
TRBV9	TRBJ1-1	CASSDGQGRGTEAFF
TRBV10-3	TRBJ1-2	CAISESSGQTSGGYTF
TRBV6-6	TRBJ1-2	CASSPGQDGYTF
TRBV18	TRBJ2-5	CASSPPGREQETQYF
TRBV6-1	TRBJ2-3	CASLKGAGGADTQYF
TRBV29-1	TRBJ2-4	CSVSKVGQNIQYF
TRBV6-6	TRBJ2-7	CASSPQDRGIYEQYF
TRBV27	TRBJ2-2	CASSEQGPGELFF
TRBV27	TRBJ2-7	CASSMSSGHSYEQYF
TRBV25-1	TRBJ2-5	CASSEWVGGGDQETQYF
TRBV30	TRBJ1-1	CAWTSGGGEAFF
TRBV7-2	TRBJ2-1	CASSLMASGLNEQFF
TRBV19	TRBJ2-1	CASSRLSGRTSNEQFF
TRBV29-1	TRBJ1-3	CSVGTAGNTIYF
TRBV13	TRBJ2-7	CASSVRETGTIAYEQYF
TRBV29-1	TRBJ1-3	CSVVRQGLGSGNTIYF
TRBV28	TRBJ1-1	CASSLRRSTEAFF
TRBV9	TRBJ1-1	CASSGSTGGNTEAFF
TRBV30	TRBJ1-2	CAWSVDSSYGYTF
TRBV18	TRBJ1-4	CASSPYPGQMNEKLFF
TRBV18	TRBJ2-7	CASSPPASGNEQYF
TRBV9	TRBJ2-1	CASSVAGGSSVF
TRBV19	TRBJ1-2	CASSPAVQGFGYGYTF
TRBV7-9	TRBJ1-2	CASSFGQGDGYTF
TRBV9	TRBJ2-1	CASSVVSGSDNEQFF
TRBV4-3	TRBJ2-7	CASSAGLAEYEQYF
TRBV19	TRBJ2-2	CASCWTTDTGELFF
TRBV4-2	TRBJ2-3	CASSPGTSHTDTQYF
TRBV4-3	TRBJ2-1	CASSQMGASEQFF
TRBV2	TRBJ1-2	CALPGGENYGYTF
TRBV7-2	TRBJ2-3	CASSPRRFTDTQYF
TRBV5-1	TRBJ1-2	CASSLASARGDYGYTF